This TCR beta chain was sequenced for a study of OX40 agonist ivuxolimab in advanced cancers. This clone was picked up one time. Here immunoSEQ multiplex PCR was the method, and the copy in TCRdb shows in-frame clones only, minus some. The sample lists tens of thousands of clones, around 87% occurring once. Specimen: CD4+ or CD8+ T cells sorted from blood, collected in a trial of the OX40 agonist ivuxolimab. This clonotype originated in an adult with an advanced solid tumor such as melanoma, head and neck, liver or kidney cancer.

The CDR3: CASSLGGTSRQETQYF. The CDR3 region has the DNA TGTGCCAGCAGCTTAGGGGGGACTAGCAGACAAGAGACCCAGTACTTC. The rearrangement uses TRBV11-2 and TRBJ2-5; 9 nucleotides line up with TRBD2. Germline trimming cut 1 base from V and 2 bases from J; bases unmatched to any gene: 5. The CDR3 is made up of 16 amino acids. From germline, CDR1 is SGHAT and CDR2 FQNNGV.